This T cell receptor (beta chain) is drawn from a study of blood T cell repertoires in COVID-19. Study information: COVID-19 samples from acute and convalescent phases originated in the United States, Italy and Spain. T cells, B-cell-depleted T cells, or PBMCs provided the cDNA or gDNA that served as material.

The germline V gene encodes CDR1 SNHLY and CDR2 FYNNEI. This CDR3 contains 13 residues. Trimming cost V 7 bases and J 2 bases, with 9 bases left between them. This clone was recorded once. The protocol was immunoSEQ multiplex PCR, while the TCRdb copy is restricted to in-frame clones and leaves out a portion. The sample has 250,000 to 300,000 clones; around four fifths are singletons. Sequencing was done on a sample of peripheral blood. The chain combines TRBV2 with TRBJ1-3; D is uncertain. The source is a man in his 60s who had recovered from COVID-19. In DNA form, the CDR3 reads TGTGCCAGCACTAGAGGGCCTGGAAACACCATATATTTT. Translating gives CASTRGPGNTIYF.